The sequence of this T cell receptor (beta chain) was determined in a study of blood T cell repertoires in COVID-19. Study overall: Samples representing acute and convalescent COVID-19 were sourced from the United States, Italy and Spain. Sources were T cells, B-cell-depleted T cells, or PBMCs; the material itself was cDNA or gDNA.

Per germline, CDR1 SQVTM and CDR2 ANQGSEA. The CDR3 runs to 12 residues. The V gene lost 4 bases and the J gene lost 4 bases, with 7 bases spanning the gap. Per the original methods: Amplified reference gene primers provided the basis for estimating nucleated cell counts. The table came from immunoSEQ multiplex PCR; TCRdb's copy has only in-frame clones and leaves some out. That table furnishes V, J and clone size, whereas the DNA furnished D and trimming. The table records over 100,000 clones, roughly 83% of them present only once. Source material: peripheral blood. This clonotype originated in a woman in her 70s with acute or convalescent COVID-19. V usage is TRBV29-1 and J usage is TRBJ1-4; D uncertain. The CDR3 region has the DNA TGCAGCGTTGGGAGAAATAATGAAAAACTGTTTTTT. This translates into CSVGRNNEKLFF.